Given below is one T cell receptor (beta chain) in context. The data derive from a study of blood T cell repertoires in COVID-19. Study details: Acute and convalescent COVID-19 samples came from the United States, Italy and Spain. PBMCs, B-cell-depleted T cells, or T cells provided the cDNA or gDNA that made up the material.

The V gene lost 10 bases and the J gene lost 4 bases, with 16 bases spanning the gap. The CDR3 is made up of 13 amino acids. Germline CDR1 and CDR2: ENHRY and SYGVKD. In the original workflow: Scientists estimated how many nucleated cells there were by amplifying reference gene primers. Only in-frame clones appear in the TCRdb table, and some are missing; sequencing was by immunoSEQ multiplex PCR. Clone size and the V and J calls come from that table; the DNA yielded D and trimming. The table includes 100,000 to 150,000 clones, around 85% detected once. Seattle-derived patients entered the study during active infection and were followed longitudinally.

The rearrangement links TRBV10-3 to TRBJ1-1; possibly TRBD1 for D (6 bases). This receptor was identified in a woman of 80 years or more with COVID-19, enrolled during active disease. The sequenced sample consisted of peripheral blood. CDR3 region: CATEQGLGTEAFF. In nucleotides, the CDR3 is TGTGCCACTGAACAGGGATTGGGCACTGAAGCTTTCTTT.